The sample holds a few counts of the clone carrying this TCR beta chain. This specimen belongs to a study of cytomegalovirus exposure and HLA in healthy donors. Germline V CDR1 and CDR2: MRHNA, SNTAGT. This CDR3 has 15 amino acids. The V and J ends lost 3 bases and 7 bases, in that order; junction bases with no gene match: 6. The PCR had 60 Vbeta and 13 Jbeta primers. Generated by immunoSEQ multiplex PCR, the TCRdb table keeps only in-frame clones and is missing some. This sample has around 130,000 clones, with 6.5% to 9.5% found just once. The TCR originated in a woman aged 35 to 49 in good health and CMV-seropositive. Material: PBMCs. This chain joins TRBV6-4 and TRBJ2-1; 10 nucleotides line up with TRBD2. The CDR3 DNA is TGTGCCAGCAGTGAGCTGGCTAGCGGGGGAAATGAGCAGTTCTTC. Translated, it gives CASSELASGGNEQFF.